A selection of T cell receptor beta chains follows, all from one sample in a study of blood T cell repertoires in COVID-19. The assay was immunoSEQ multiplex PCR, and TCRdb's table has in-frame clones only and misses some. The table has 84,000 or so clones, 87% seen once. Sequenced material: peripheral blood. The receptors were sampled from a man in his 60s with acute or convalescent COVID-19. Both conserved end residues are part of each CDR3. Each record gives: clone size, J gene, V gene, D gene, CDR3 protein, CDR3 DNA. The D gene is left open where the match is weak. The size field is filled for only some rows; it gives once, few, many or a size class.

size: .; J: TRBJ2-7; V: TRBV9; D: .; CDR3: CASSVGRGLSYEQYF; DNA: TGTGCCAGCAGCGTAGGTCGGGGTTTGTCCTACGAGCAGTACTTC
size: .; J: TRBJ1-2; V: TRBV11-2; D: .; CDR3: CASSLGPILGYTF; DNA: TGTGCCAGCAGCTTGGGCCCTATCCTAGGCTACACCTTC
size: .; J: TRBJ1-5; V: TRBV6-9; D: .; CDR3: CAGGTGGQPQHF; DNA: TGTGCCGGCGGGACGGGGGGTCAGCCCCAGCATTTT
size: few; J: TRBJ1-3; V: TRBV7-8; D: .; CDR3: CASSERRTDRGNTIYF; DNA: TGTGCCAGCAGCGAACGAAGGACTGATCGAGGAAACACCATATATTTT
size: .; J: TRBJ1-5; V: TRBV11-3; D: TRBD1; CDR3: CASSLVPPGQGTPDYQPQHF; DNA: TGTGCCAGCAGCTTAGTCCCGCCGGGACAGGGTACCCCTGACTATCAGCCCCAGCATTTT
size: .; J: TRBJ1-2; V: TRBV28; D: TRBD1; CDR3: CASSLSGTGSPGGYTF; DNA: TGTGCCAGCAGCTTATCCGGGACAGGGTCTCCGGGGGGCTACACCTTC
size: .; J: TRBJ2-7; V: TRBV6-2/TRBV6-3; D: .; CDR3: CASSEYQGGYYEQYF; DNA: TGTGCCAGCAGTGAGTACCAGGGGGGATACTACGAGCAGTACTTC
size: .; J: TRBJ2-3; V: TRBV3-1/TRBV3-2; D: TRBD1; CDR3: CASSQDEGAPGTDTQYF; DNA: TGTGCCAGCAGCCAAGATGAGGGGGCGCCCGGCACAGATACGCAGTATTTT
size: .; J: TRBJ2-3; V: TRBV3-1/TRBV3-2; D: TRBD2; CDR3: CASSQSGGADTQYF; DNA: TGTGCCAGCAGCCAGAGCGGGGGGGCGGATACGCAGTATTTT
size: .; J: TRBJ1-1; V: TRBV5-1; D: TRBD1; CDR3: CASSTDRGRVGTEAFF; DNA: TGCGCCAGCAGCACGGACAGGGGGCGCGTGGGCACTGAAGCTTTCTTT
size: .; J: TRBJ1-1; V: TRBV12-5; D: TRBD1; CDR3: CASGLVDRGGTEAFF; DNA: TGTGCTAGTGGTTTGGTGGACAGGGGGGGGACTGAAGCTTTCTTT
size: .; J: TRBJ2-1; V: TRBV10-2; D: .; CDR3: CASRSQGSSYNEQFF; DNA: TGCGCCAGCAGATCCCAGGGGAGCTCCTACAATGAGCAGTTCTTC
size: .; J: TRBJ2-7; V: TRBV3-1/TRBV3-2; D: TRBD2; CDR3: CASSQTSDSYEQYF; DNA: TGTGCCAGCAGCCAGACTAGCGACTCCTACGAGCAGTACTTC
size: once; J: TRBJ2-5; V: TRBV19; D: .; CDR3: CASSWGGHQETQYF; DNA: TGTGCCAGTAGTTGGGGGGGCCATCAAGAGACCCAGTACTTC
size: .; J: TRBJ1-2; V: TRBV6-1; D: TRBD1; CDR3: CASSEGLGQGRDYTF; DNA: TGTGCCAGCAGTGAAGGTTTGGGACAGGGCAGAGACTACACCTTC
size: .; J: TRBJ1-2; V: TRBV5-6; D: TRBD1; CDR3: CASSLDTGQGFSYGYTF; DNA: TGTGCCAGCAGCCTCGATACGGGACAGGGATTTTCTTATGGCTACACCTTC
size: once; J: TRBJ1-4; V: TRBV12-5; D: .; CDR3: CASAAGGQLNEKLFF; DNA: TGTGCTAGTGCCGCTGGAGGACAGCTGAATGAAAAACTGTTTTTT
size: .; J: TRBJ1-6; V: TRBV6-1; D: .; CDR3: CASREVGSESSYNSPLHF; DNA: TGTGCCAGCAGGGAAGTCGGTAGTGAATCCTCCTATAATTCACCCCTCCACTTT
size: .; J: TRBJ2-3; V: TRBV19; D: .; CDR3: CASTPRAPGADTQYF; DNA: TGTGCCAGTACCCCCAGGGCCCCAGGGGCAGATACGCAGTATTTT
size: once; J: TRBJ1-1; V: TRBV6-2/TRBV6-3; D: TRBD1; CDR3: CASSYNRGGYAEAFF; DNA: TGTGCCAGCAGTTACAACAGGGGGGGATACGCTGAAGCTTTCTTT
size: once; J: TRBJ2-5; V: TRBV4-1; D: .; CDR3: CASSQREQETQYF; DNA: TGCGCCAGCAGCCAAAGGGAGCAAGAGACCCAGTACTTC
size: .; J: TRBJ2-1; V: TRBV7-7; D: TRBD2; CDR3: CASSLVAGEVGEQFF; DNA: TGTGCTAGCAGCTTAGTAGCGGGGGAAGTGGGGGAGCAGTTCTTC
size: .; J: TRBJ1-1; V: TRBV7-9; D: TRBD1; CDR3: CASSLGQVDTEAFF; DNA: TGTGCCAGCAGCCTAGGACAGGTTGATACTGAAGCTTTCTTT
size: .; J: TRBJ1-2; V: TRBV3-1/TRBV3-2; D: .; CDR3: CASSQLAAGALYGYTF; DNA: TGTGCCAGCAGCCAACTCGCAGCGGGGGCTCTGTATGGCTACACCTTC
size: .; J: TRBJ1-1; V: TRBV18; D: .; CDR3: CASSGGAQDTEAFF; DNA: TGTGCCAGCTCAGGCGGGGCTCAGGACACTGAAGCTTTCTTT
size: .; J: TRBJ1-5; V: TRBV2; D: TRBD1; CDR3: CASAEWDSVNQPQHF; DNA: TGTGCCAGCGCAGAATGGGACAGCGTCAATCAGCCCCAGCATTTT